The present T cell receptor beta chain was sequenced within a study of blood T cell repertoires in COVID-19. Study overall: Sites in the United States, Italy and Spain provided acute and convalescent COVID-19 samples. T cells, B-cell-depleted T cells, or PBMCs provided the cDNA or gDNA that served as material.

The CDR3 length is 14 residues. V gave up 0 bases and J gave up 2 bases; unmatched junction bases: 1. Germline V CDR1 and CDR2: MNHNS, SASEGT. The assay was immunoSEQ multiplex PCR, and TCRdb's table has in-frame clones only and misses some. The sample lists fewer than 300,000 clones; 88% were seen once. The chain carries TRBV6-1 and TRBJ2-7, with 7 nucleotides matching TRBD2. This sequence was found in a woman aged 40 to 55 who had recovered from COVID-19. The sample taken for sequencing was peripheral blood. The CDR3 bases are TGTGCCAGCAGTGAAGCTGGGACTACCTACGAGCAGTACTTC. Its protein product is CASSEAGTTYEQYF.